This entry describes one T cell receptor beta chain. These data are taken from a study of preoperative IRX-2 immunotherapy in early breast cancer. Described treatment: preoperative locoregional IRX-2 cytokine immunotherapy. Preoperative locoregional IRX-2 cytokine immunotherapy was tested in the phase Ib source study. The data were produced by immunoSEQ multiplex PCR, yet TCRdb's version contains in-frame clones alone and is incomplete. The repertoire includes under 30,000 clones, 80% to 90% of them detected once, and 9% sits in the top ten. Looked up from germline, CDR1 is MDHEN and CDR2 is SYDVKM. This CDR3 comprises 15 residues.

The rearrangement uses TRBV28 and TRBJ2-5; 7 positions agree with TRBD1. With the DNA end fitting TRBJ2-7 better, the J assignment may be wrong. This receptor was identified in a human donor with breast cancer. This material consisted of tumor tissue, taken after IRX-2 immunotherapy. The CDR3 loop reads CASSLPGQYSYEQYF. DNA of the CDR3: TGTGCCAGCAGTCTACCGGGACAGTACTCCTACGAGCAGTACTTC.